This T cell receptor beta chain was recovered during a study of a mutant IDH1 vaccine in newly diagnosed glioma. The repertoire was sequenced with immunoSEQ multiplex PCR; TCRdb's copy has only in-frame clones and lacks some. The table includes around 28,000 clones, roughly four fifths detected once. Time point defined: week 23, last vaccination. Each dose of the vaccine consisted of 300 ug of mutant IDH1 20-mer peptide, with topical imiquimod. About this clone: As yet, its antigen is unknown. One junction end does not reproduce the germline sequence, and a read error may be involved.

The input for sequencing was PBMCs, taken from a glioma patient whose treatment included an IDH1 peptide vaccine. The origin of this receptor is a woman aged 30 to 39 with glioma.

Here the CDR3 reads CASSQNFRGETQYF. CDR3 DNA: TGTGCTAGCAGCCAAAACTTCAGGGGGGAGACCCAGTACTTC. This rearrangement joins TRBV7-7 to TRBJ2-5; the match to TRBD1 covers 7 bases. The CDR3 has 14 residues. The germline gives CDR1 SSHAT, CDR2 FNYEAQ (reference sequence). Looking up the rest from reference TRBV7-7 and TRBJ2-5 gives the full variable domain: GAGVSQSPRYKVTKRGQDVTLRCDPISSHATLYWYQQALGQGPEFLTYFNYEAQPDKSGLPSDRFSAERPEGSISTLTIQRTEQRDSAMYRCASSQNFRGETQYFGPGTRLLVL.